Below are 26 T cell receptor beta chains sequenced from a single sample in a study of response to subunit inactivated influenza vaccine. TCRdb itself ran the RT-PCR reads through MiXCR, one entry per CDR3 protein. The table has approximately 530,000 distinct CDR3 sequences, approximately 7.7% seen once; the top ten hold 10% to 15%. The sample here was PBMCs from blood, taken less than 30 months after vaccination. These receptors came from a man aged 50 to 69 who received an inactivated influenza vaccine.

This chain joins TRBV6-1 and TRBJ1-3; D possibly corresponds to TRBD1 (6 bases). V was pared by 4 bases and J by 3 bases, with 13 bases between. The CDR3 is 15 amino acids. Germline V CDR1 and CDR2: MNHNS, SASEGT. The CDR3 sequence is CASSGLGHSGNTIYF. In DNA form, the CDR3 reads TGTGCCAGCAGTGGACTGGGACATAGTGGAAACACCATATATTTT.

The gene calls are TRBV30 and TRBJ2-1; maybe TRBD2 (6 bases). The CDR3 runs to 15 residues. The germline gives CDR1 GTSNPN, CDR2 SVGIG (reference sequence). V gave up 3 bases and J gave up 3 bases, with 15 bases separating them. CDR3 region: CAWSEAGTHYNEQFF. CDR3 in DNA: TGTGCCTGGAGCGAAGCCGGGACTCACTACAATGAGCAGTTCTTC.

V is TRBV3-1 and J is TRBJ2-7; possibly TRBD1 for D (6 bases). This CDR3 has 14 residues. V lost 4 bases to trimming and J lost 3 bases, with 13 bases between them. The germline CDR1 and CDR2 sequences are LGHDT and YNNKEL (reference sequence). CDR3 sequence reads: CASSPSGQLYEQYF. The CDR3 bases are TGTGCCAGCAGCCCATCGGGACAACTCTACGAGCAGTACTTC.

This clonotype was recorded a few times. This rearrangement joins TRBV12-3 or TRBV12-4 to TRBJ1-1; maybe TRBD1 (6 bases). V lost 2 bases and J lost 5, with 21 bases in between. The CDR3 is 17 residues long. This CDR3 reads CASSLRGGQRGKTEAFF. CDR3 coding DNA: TGTGCCAGCAGTTTAAGAGGTGGCCAGAGGGGGAAGACTGAAGCTTTCTTT.

The chain uses TRBV6-1 and TRBJ2-2; 8 positions match TRBD1. V shed 6 bases, J shed 4 bases, and the junction held 7 bases outside the gene matches. The CDR3 sequence is 15 residues long. The germline V gene encodes CDR1 MNHNS and CDR2 SASEGT. CDR3 DNA: TGTGCCAGCAGACCGGACAGGGTCTTCACCGGGGAGCTGTTTTTT. This codes for CASRPDRVFTGELFF.

This clonotype occurred a few times. This chain uses TRBV19 with TRBJ2-3; TRBD2 is a possible D gene (6 bases). The germline V gene encodes CDR1 LNHDA and CDR2 SQIVND (reference sequence). This CDR3 has 15 residues. Trimming took off 5 bases at V and 3 bases at J, with 15 bases between the two ends. CDR3: CASSRNGRATDTQYF. DNA of the CDR3: TGTGCCAGTAGTCGAAACGGGAGAGCGACAGATACGCAGTATTTT.

This clonotype has just a few counts. V is TRBV20-1 and J is TRBJ2-1, with no clear D. V was pared by 1 base and J by 5 bases, with 12 bases between. The germline CDR1 and CDR2 sequences are DFQATT and SNEGSKA (reference sequence). The CDR3 covers 14 residues. Written as DNA, the CDR3 is TGCAGTGCTAGAGGTAGTAGCCAACACAATGAGCAGTTCTTC. It encodes CSARGSSQHNEQFF.

Points on this clonotype: A much larger clonotype is one base distant, so this may be a read error. This rearrangement joins TRBV6-2 or TRBV6-3 to TRBJ2-1; D gene ambiguous. The germline V gene has CDR1 MNHEY and CDR2 SVGEGT. This CDR3 is built from 14 residues. CDR3 nucleotides: TGTGCCAGCAGTTACTCTTGGTCCTACGATGAGCAGTTCTTC. Residues: CASSYSWSYDEQFF.

This clonotype has only a few counts. The V call is TRBV4-3, the J call TRBJ2-2; 8 positions agree with TRBD2. The germline gives CDR1 LGHNA, CDR2 YSLEER. This CDR3 has 19 residues. The V segment lost 0 bases and the J segment 3 bases; nucleotides outside the gene matches: 12. The CDR3 here is CASSQDRIRREEDTGELFF. DNA of the CDR3: TGCGCCAGCAGCCAAGATAGGATAAGGCGGGAGGAAGACACCGGGGAGCTGTTTTTT.

This clonotype came up a few times. The CDR3 nucleotides read TGTGCCAGTAGCCGATCTACAGGGGGCAGGGAGACCCAGTACTTC. This codes for CASSRSTGGRETQYF. The chain employs TRBV19 and TRBJ2-5, with 9 bases aligning to TRBD1. The V and J ends lost 6 bases and 5 bases, in that order; junction bases with no gene match: 10. Per germline, CDR1 LNHDA and CDR2 SQIVND (reference sequence). This CDR3 spans 15 amino acids. Combining the CDR3 with reference TRBV19 and TRBJ2-5 gives the whole variable domain DGGITQSPKYLFRKEGQNVTLSCEQNLNHDAMYWYRQDPGQGLRLIYYSQIVNDFQKGDIAEGYSVSREKKESFPLTVTSAQKNPTAFYLCASSRSTGGRETQYFGPGTRLLVL.

The rearrangement uses TRBV2 and TRBJ2-3; 8 nucleotides align to TRBD2. The germline V gene has CDR1 SNHLY and CDR2 FYNNEI. The CDR3 consists of 13 residues. The chain's CDR3 is CASGLAQDLTQYF. The CDR3 region has the DNA TGTGCTAGCGGACTAGCTCAAGATTTGACGCAGTATTTT.

This clonotype was counted many times. V and J are TRBV5-1 and TRBJ2-7; D unclear. This CDR3 region has 13 residues. Trimming took off 0 bases at V and 3 bases at J, with 7 bases between the two ends. CDR1 is SGHRS and CDR2 is YFSETQ in the germline V gene. CDR3 loop: CASSLDSLYEQYF. The CDR3 coding sequence is TGCGCCAGCAGCTTGGATAGCCTCTACGAGCAGTACTTC. The variable domain in full, completed from reference TRBV5-1 and TRBJ2-7, reads KAGVTQTPRYLIKTRGQQVTLSCSPISGHRSVSWYQQTPGQGLQFLFEYFSETQRNKGNFPGRFSGRQFSNSRSEMNVSTLELGDSALYLCASSLDSLYEQYFGPGTRLTVT.

This clonotype came up many times. The chain is built from TRBV11-2 and TRBJ1-6, with D perhaps TRBD1 (5 bases). Trimming took 0 bases from V and 11 from J, leaving 8 bases between them. CDR1 SGHAT and CDR2 FQNNGV come from the germline V gene. The length of the CDR3 is 13 residues. The CDR3 here is CASSLDRAAPLHF. CDR3 in DNA: TGTGCCAGCAGCTTAGACAGGGCAGCACCCCTCCACTTT.

In its sample, this clonotype was seen a few times. The chain uses TRBV4-2 and TRBJ2-7, with D possibly TRBD2 on 6 matching bases. From germline, CDR1 is LGHNA and CDR2 YNFKEQ. The CDR3 is made up of 15 amino acids. V was shortened by 0 bases and J by 6 bases, with 15 bases between the two germline ends. The CDR3 protein is CASSQDFGSPGEQYF. The CDR3 DNA follows: TGTGCCAGCAGCCAAGATTTCGGGAGTCCTGGCGAGCAGTACTTC.

This clonotype was recorded at least ten times. This sequence joins TRBV3-1 and TRBJ2-2, with 9 bases aligning to TRBD2. CDR3 length: 16 residues. Germline V CDR1 and CDR2: LGHDT, YNNKEL (reference sequence). V was clipped by 3 bases and J by 4 bases; unmatched bases: 6. The CDR3 reads CASSHRLAGTTGELFF. In DNA form, the CDR3 reads TGTGCCAGCAGCCACCGGCTAGCGGGAACCACCGGGGAGCTGTTTTTT.

This clonotype was counted many times. The chain couples TRBV3-1 to TRBJ2-3, with D unresolved. The V end was cut by 0 bases, the J end by 2 bases, with 6 bases between. The length of the CDR3 is 14 residues. Germline lookup yields CDR1 LGHDT and CDR2 YNNKEL (reference sequence). CDR3 nucleotides: TGTGCCAGCAGCCAAGATCCAGACACAGATACGCAGTATTTT. Residues: CASSQDPDTDTQYF.

A few counts support this clonotype. The rearrangement uses TRBV20-1 and TRBJ2-7; TRBD2 agrees at 13 bases. CDR1 and CDR2 (germline): DFQATT, SNEGSKA (reference sequence). Germline trimming cut 0 bases from V and 5 bases from J; bases unmatched to any gene: 16. CDR3 size: 19 residues. CDR3 loop: CSARDTGLAGARFSHEQYF. DNA of the CDR3: TGCAGTGCTAGAGATACTGGACTAGCGGGAGCGCGTTTTTCCCACGAGCAGTACTTC.

There are a few counts of this clonotype. CDR3 region: CASSRPRTGVYEQYF. The DNA of the CDR3 is TGTGCCAGCAGCAGACCCCGGACAGGGGTCTACGAGCAGTACTTC. This chain connects TRBV7-2 to TRBJ2-7; 9 bases are shared with TRBD1. J lost 3 bases, V lost 5 bases, and 8 bases had no gene match. This CDR3 has 15 residues. Germline CDR1 is SGHTA and CDR2 is FQGNSA.

The chain uses TRBV12-3 or TRBV12-4 and TRBJ2-7; tentative D call: TRBD2 (6 bases). The CDR3 has 18 residues. Trimming shortened V by 2 bases and J by 2 bases, and 22 bases separated the two germline ends. The DNA of the CDR3 is TGTGCCAGCAGTTTATATGAGATATGGGGGACGGGGGCCTACGAGCAGTACTTC. Protein sequence: CASSLYEIWGTGAYEQYF.

At least ten counts were recorded for this clonotype. The chain carries TRBV7-2 and TRBJ1-3, with D unclear. The CDR3 is made up of 13 amino acids. The germline CDR1 and CDR2 sequences are SGHTA and FQGNSA. Trimming removed 5 bases at V and 3 bases at J, with 8 bases between. The chain's CDR3 is CASSTSFGNTIYF. DNA for the CDR3: TGTGCCAGCAGCACTTCTTTTGGAAACACCATATATTTT.

The chain is built from TRBV19 and TRBJ2-5, with a weak D call TRBD1 (6 bases). The CDR3 extends over 14 amino acids. Germline V gene data show CDR1 as LNHDA and CDR2 as SQIVND (reference sequence). Trimming left V 3 bases short and J 7 bases short, with 15 bases between. The CDR3 DNA sequence: TGTGCCAGTAGTATGGGGGCGGGTCGCGGGACCCAGTACTTC. Encoded protein: CASSMGAGRGTQYF.

The rearrangement uses TRBV28 and TRBJ1-1; a weak D match, TRBD1 (5 bases). The germline V and J ends were trimmed by 7 bases and 0 bases, with 15 bases remaining between them. CDR3 length: 15 amino acids. The germline V gene encodes CDR1 MDHEN and CDR2 SYDVKM. The CDR3 DNA reads TGTGCCAGCAATTTCTGGGGGGATTTGAACACTGAAGCTTTCTTT. Amino acids: CASNFWGDLNTEAFF.

This clonotype was detected a few times. This rearrangement joins TRBV5-6 to TRBJ1-6; no definite D call. The germline V and J ends were trimmed by 4 bases and 10 bases, with 9 bases remaining between them. The CDR3 consists of 12 residues. Germline V CDR1 and CDR2: SGHDT, YYEEEE. CDR3 residues: CASSRAKSPLHF. In DNA form, the CDR3 reads TGTGCCAGCAGCCGGGCGAAGTCACCCCTCCACTTT. The full variable domain, in which reference TRBV5-6 and TRBJ1-6 provide the parts outside the CDR3, is DAGVTQSPTHLIKTRGQQVTLRCSPKSGHDTVSWYQQALGQGPQFIFQYYEEEERQRGNFPDRFSGHQFPNYSSELNVNALLLGDSALYLCASSRAKSPLHFGNGTRLTVT.

The chain combines TRBV4-3 with TRBJ1-1; the D gene is possibly TRBD1 (5 bases). Germline loops: CDR1 LGHNA, CDR2 YSLEER. The CDR3 covers 15 residues. V dropped 0 bases and J dropped 5 bases, with 13 bases sitting between them. The CDR3 loop is CASSQDYRGGTEAFF. The CDR3 DNA is TGCGCCAGCAGCCAAGACTATAGGGGAGGGACTGAAGCTTTCTTT.

This clonotype was seen at least ten times. The chain uses TRBV9 and TRBJ1-5; 9 bases fit TRBD1. The germline V gene encodes CDR1 SGDLS and CDR2 YYNGEE. This CDR3 comprises 15 residues. With 4 bases clipped from V and 6 bases from J, the junction kept 8 bases outside the gene matches. The CDR3 spells CASSQGQGIGQPQHF. The CDR3 nucleotides read TGTGCCAGCAGCCAAGGACAGGGGATCGGTCAGCCCCAGCATTTT.

This chain links TRBV2 with TRBJ2-1; no reliable D call. The V end lost 6 bases, the J end lost 8 bases, and 11 bases lay between the germline ends. From germline, CDR1 is SNHLY and CDR2 FYNNEI. The CDR3 runs 12 residues. The CDR3 bases are TGTGCCAGCAGGGACGGGCGGTATGAGCAGTTCTTC. This sequence encodes CASRDGRYEQFF.